This paragraph reports one T cell receptor beta chain. Trimming shortened V by 1 base and J by 3 bases, and 10 bases separated the two germline ends. The CDR3 length is 15 residues. Germline loops: CDR1 MNHNS, CDR2 SASEGT. The record originates from a study of radiotherapy plus CTLA-4 blockade in lung cancer. Only in-frame clones appear in the TCRdb table, and some are missing; sequencing was by immunoSEQ multiplex PCR. This repertoire shows tens of thousands of clones, roughly 83% found once; its top ten account for around 17%. The material was peripheral blood, obtained from a patient treated with radiotherapy plus ipilimumab. The V gene is TRBV6-1, the J gene TRBJ2-1; possibly TRBD2 for D (6 bases). The TCR was taken from a human donor with non-small cell lung cancer that progressed on radiotherapy plus ipilimumab. The CDR3: CASSEGAGSYNEQFF. Here the CDR3 DNA reads TGTGCCAGCAGTGAAGGGGCGGGGAGCTACAATGAGCAGTTCTTC.